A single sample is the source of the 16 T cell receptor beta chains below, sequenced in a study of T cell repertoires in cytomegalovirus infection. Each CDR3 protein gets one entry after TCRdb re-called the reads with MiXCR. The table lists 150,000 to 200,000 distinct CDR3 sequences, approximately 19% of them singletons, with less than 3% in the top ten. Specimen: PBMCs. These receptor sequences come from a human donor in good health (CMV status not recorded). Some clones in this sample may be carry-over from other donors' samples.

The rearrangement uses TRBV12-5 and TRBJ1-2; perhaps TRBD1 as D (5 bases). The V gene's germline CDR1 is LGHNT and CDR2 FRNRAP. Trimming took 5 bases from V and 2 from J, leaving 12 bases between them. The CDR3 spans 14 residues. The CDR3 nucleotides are TGTGCTAGTGGTCCCTCGGGACGGAACTATGGCTACACCTTC. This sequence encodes CASGPSGRNYGYTF.

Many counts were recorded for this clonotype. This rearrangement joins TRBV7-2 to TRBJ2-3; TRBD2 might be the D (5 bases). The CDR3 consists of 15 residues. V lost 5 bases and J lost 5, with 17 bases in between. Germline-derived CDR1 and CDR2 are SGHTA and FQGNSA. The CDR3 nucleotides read TGTGCCAGCAGCCGCGGACCTTCGGCGGGAGATACGCAGTATTTT. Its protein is CASSRGPSAGDTQYF.

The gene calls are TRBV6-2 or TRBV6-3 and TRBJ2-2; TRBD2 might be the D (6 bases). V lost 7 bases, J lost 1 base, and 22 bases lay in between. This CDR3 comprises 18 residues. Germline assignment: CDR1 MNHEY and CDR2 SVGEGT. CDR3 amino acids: CASTTLLSGLMNTGELFF. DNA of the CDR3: TGTGCCAGCACCACCCTCCTCTCGGGACTTATGAACACCGGGGAGCTGTTTTTT.

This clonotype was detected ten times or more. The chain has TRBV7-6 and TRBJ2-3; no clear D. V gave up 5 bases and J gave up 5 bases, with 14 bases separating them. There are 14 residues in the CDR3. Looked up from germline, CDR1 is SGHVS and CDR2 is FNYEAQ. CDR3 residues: CASSGPSGRDTQYF. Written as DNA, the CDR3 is TGTGCCAGCAGCGGGCCGTCCGGTAGAGATACGCAGTATTTT.

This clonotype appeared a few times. The DNA of the CDR3 is TGTGCCAGCAGCTTTAGCGGGAGTAATAATGAGCAGTTCTTC. As protein: CASSFSGSNNEQFF. The rearrangement joins TRBV7-3 to TRBJ2-1; 9 positions match TRBD2. J lost 7 bases, V lost 3 bases, and 4 bases had no gene match. Germline values: CDR1 SGHTA, CDR2 FQGTGA. The CDR3 consists of 14 residues.

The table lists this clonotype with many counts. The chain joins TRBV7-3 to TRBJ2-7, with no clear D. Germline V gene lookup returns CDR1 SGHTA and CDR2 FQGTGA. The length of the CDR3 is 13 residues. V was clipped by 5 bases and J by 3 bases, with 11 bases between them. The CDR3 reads CASSPAIGYEQYF. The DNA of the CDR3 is TGTGCCAGCAGCCCTGCGATCGGCTACGAGCAGTACTTC.

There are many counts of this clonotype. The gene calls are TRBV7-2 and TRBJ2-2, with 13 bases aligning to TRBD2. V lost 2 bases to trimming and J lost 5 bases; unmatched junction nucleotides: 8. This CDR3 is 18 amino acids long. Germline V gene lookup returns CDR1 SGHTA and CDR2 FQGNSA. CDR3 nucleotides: TGTGCCAGCAGCTTAAGAGGCAGGACTAGCGGGAGAACCGGGGAGCTGTTTTTT. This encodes CASSLRGRTSGRTGELFF. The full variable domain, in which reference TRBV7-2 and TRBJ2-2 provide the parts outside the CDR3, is GAGVSQSPSNKVTEKGKDVELRCDPISGHTALYWYRQSLGQGLEFLIYFQGNSAPDKSGLPSDRFSAERTGGSVSTLTIQRTQQEDSAVYLCASSLRGRTSGRTGELFFGEGSRLTVL.

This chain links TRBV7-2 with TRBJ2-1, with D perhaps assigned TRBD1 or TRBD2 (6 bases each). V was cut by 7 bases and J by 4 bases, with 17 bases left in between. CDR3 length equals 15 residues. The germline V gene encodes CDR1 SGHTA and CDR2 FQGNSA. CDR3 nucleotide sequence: TGTGCCAGCAACGGAGGGGGAGTTACATACAATGAGCAGTTCTTC. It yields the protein CASNGGGVTYNEQFF.

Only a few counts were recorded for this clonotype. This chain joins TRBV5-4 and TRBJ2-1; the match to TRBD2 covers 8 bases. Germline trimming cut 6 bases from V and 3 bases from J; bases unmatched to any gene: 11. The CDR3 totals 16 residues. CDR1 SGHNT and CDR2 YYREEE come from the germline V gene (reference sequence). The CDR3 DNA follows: TGTGCCAGCACCAAGGGCGGCCTAGCGGGCTACAATGAGCAGTTCTTC. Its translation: CASTKGGLAGYNEQFF.

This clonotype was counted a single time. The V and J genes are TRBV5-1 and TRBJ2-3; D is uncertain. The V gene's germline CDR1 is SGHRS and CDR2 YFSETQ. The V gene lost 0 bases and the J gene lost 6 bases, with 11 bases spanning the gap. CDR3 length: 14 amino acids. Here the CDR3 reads CASSLAWATDTQYF. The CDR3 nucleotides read TGCGCCAGCAGCTTGGCTTGGGCGACGGATACGCAGTATTTT.

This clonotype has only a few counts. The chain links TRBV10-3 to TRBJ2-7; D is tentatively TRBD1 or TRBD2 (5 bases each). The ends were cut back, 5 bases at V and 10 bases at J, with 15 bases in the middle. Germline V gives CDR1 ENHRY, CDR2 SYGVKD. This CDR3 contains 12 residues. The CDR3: CAISRDPREQYF. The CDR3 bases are TGTGCCATCAGTCGGGACCCCCGGGAACAGTACTTC.

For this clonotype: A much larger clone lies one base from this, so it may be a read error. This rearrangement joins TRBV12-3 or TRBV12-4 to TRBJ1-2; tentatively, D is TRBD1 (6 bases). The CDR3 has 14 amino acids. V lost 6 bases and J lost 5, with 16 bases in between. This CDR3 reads CASRGDTDGYGYTF. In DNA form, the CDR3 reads TGTGCCAGCAGGGGGGACACGGATGGATATGGCTACACCTTC.

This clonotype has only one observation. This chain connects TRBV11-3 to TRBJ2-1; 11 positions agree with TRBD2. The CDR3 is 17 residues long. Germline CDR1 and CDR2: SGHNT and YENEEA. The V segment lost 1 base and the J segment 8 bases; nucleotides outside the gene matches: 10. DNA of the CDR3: TGTGCCAGCAGCTTAGGAACGGTAGCGGGAGGGTGGGATGAGCAGTTCTTC. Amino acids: CASSLGTVAGGWDEQFF.

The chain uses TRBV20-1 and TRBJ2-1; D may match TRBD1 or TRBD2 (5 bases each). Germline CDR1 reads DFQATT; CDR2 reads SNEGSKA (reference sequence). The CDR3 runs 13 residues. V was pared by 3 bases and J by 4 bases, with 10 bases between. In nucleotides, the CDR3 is TGCAGTGCTAGTCGGGGCCTATACAATGAGCAGTTCTTC. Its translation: CSASRGLYNEQFF.

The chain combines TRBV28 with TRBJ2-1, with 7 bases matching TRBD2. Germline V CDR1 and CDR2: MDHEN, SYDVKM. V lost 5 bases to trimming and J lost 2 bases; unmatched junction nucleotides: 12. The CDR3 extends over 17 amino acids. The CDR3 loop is CASSTKGRGATYNEQFF. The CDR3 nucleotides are TGTGCCAGCAGTACCAAAGGGAGGGGAGCGACCTACAATGAGCAGTTCTTC. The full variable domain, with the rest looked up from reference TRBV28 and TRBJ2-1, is DVKVTQSSRYLVKRTGEKVFLECVQDMDHENMFWYRQDPGLGLRLIYFSYDVKMKEKGDIPEGYSVSREKKERFSLILESASTNQTSMYLCASSTKGRGATYNEQFFGPGTRLTVL.

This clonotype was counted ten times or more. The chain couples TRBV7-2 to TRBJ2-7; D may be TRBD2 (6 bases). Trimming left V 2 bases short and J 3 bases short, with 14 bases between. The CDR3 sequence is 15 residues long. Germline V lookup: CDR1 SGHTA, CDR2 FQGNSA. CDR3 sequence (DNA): TGTGCCAGCAGCTTACTACTTAGCGGAAGCTACGAGCAGTACTTC. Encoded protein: CASSLLLSGSYEQYF.